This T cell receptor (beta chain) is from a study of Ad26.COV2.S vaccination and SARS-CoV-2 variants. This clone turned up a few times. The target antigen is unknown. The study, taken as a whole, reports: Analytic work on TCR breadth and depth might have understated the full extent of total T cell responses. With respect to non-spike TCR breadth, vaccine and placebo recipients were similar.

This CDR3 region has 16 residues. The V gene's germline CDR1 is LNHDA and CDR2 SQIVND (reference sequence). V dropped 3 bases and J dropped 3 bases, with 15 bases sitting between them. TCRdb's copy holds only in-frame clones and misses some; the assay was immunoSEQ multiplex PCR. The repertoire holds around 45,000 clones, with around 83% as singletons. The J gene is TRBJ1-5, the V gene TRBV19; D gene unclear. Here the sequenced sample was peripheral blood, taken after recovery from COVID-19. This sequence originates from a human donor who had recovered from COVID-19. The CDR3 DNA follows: TGTGCCAGTAGTATGGATGGCAGGCCCTTCAATCAGCCCCAGCATTTT. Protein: CASSMDGRPFNQPQHF.